This passage covers 29 T cell receptor beta chains from one sample sequenced in a study of lymphopenia after photon versus proton radiotherapy. Clones were read by immunoSEQ multiplex PCR, and TCRdb kept only the in-frame ones, dropping some. Among around 55,000 clones listed, roughly 83% were seen once. Here the sequenced sample was peripheral blood, taken from a patient treated with proton-based radiotherapy. The receptors stem from a man aged 55 to 70 with pancreatic cancer.

This clone turned up a few times. V and J are TRBV28 and TRBJ1-2; 9 nucleotides agree with TRBD1. The CDR3 has 15 residues. V dropped 6 bases and J dropped 7; count of bases not matched to a gene: 12. Germline V gene sequence: CDR1 MDHEN, CDR2 SYDVKM. Written as DNA, the CDR3 is TGTGCCAGCAGGCCTAGGACAGGGGTCTCCAGTGGCTACACCTTC. Amino acid sequence: CASRPRTGVSSGYTF.

The chain links TRBV7-6 to TRBJ2-5, with no clear D. CDR3 length equals 11 residues. Per germline, CDR1 SGHVS and CDR2 FNYEAQ. V lost 2 bases, J lost 5 bases, and 3 bases lay in between. In DNA form, the CDR3 reads TGTGCCAGCAGCTTATCGGAGACCCAGTACTTC. This encodes CASSLSETQYF.

V gene TRBV19 combines with J gene TRBJ2-7; possibly TRBD2 for D (6 bases). Trimming shortened V by 3 bases and J by 3 bases, and 12 bases separated the two germline ends. This CDR3 is built from 14 residues. From germline, CDR1 is LNHDA and CDR2 SQIVND (reference sequence). CDR3 in amino acids: CASSILLGGYEQYF. CDR3 nucleotides: TGTGCCAGTAGTATCCTCCTGGGAGGCTACGAGCAGTACTTC. The variable domain in full, completed from reference TRBV19 and TRBJ2-7, reads DGGITQSPKYLFRKEGQNVTLSCEQNLNHDAMYWYRQDPGQGLRLIYYSQIVNDFQKGDIAEGYSVSREKKESFPLTVTSAQKNPTAFYLCASSILLGGYEQYFGPGTRLTVT.

This clone has just a few counts. The chain recombines TRBV4-3 with TRBJ2-3; 11 nucleotides agree with TRBD2. Per the germline V gene, CDR1 is LGHNA and CDR2 is YSLEER. The CDR3 spans 16 residues. V lost 0 bases and J lost 6; bases outside the gene matches: 5. CDR3 coding DNA: TGCGCCAGCAGCCAAGACATAGCGGGAGGGGCGGATACGCAGTATTTT. Amino acids: CASSQDIAGGADTQYF.

V is TRBV11-3 and J is TRBJ1-6, with TRBD1 matching over 8 bases. J lost 14 bases, V lost 5 bases, and 14 bases had no gene match. CDR1 and CDR2 from the germline V gene are SGHNT and YENEEA. This CDR3 is 15 amino acids long. CDR3 nucleotide sequence: TGTGCCAGCAGCAGAGGACAGGGAGCGTCTCTTACCCTCCACTTT. Amino acids: CASSRGQGASLTLHF.

The chain employs TRBV9 and TRBJ2-5, with a possible D match to TRBD1 (5 bases). Trimming removed 1 base from V and 5 bases from J, with 12 bases in between. The germline gives CDR1 SGDLS, CDR2 YYNGEE. This CDR3 is built from 14 residues. CDR3 residues: CASSVRGAAETQYF. The CDR3 region has the DNA TGTGCCAGCAGCGTACGTGGGGCCGCGGAGACCCAGTACTTC.

V gene TRBV7-2 combines with J gene TRBJ2-1; D unresolved. V lost 2 bases to trimming and J lost 6 bases, with 8 bases between them. The germline V gene has CDR1 SGHTA and CDR2 FQGNSA. The CDR3 covers 13 residues. The CDR3: CASSLFRINEQFF. The DNA of the CDR3 is TGTGCCAGCAGCTTATTCCGTATCAATGAGCAGTTCTTC.

The chain links TRBV6-1 to TRBJ1-5; D gene ambiguous. The CDR3 has 16 residues. Trimming took 2 bases from V and 0 from J, leaving 11 bases between them. CDR1 is MNHNS, CDR2 SASEGT, per germline. The CDR3 loop reads CASSEIRPDSNQPQHF. The CDR3 DNA reads as TGTGCCAGCAGTGAAATCAGGCCAGATAGCAATCAGCCCCAGCATTTT.

The rearrangement uses TRBV7-6 and TRBJ2-5, with D possibly TRBD2 on 6 matching bases. The CDR3 is made up of 15 amino acids. The ends were cut back, 4 bases at V and 4 bases at J, with 16 bases in the middle. Germline V CDR1 and CDR2: SGHVS, FNYEAQ. The CDR3 here is CASSSTGSSAETQYF. CDR3 bases: TGTGCCAGCAGCTCCACGGGGTCTAGCGCAGAGACCCAGTACTTC. The entire variable domain, with the rest obtained from reference TRBV7-6 and TRBJ2-5, is as follows: GAGVSQSPRYKVTKRGQDVALRCDPISGHVSLYWYRQALGQGPEFLTYFNYEAQQDKSGLPNDRFSAERPEGSISTLTIQRTEQRDSAMYRCASSSTGSSAETQYFGPGTRLLVL.

This chain joins TRBV11-2 and TRBJ2-5; D not certain. This CDR3 has 14 amino acids. Germline V lookup: CDR1 SGHAT, CDR2 FQNNGV. V was clipped by 4 bases and J by 5 bases, with 14 bases between them. The CDR3 DNA sequence: TGTGCCAGCAGCTCCTCAGAATTTTGGGAGACCCAGTACTTC. Translated: CASSSSEFWETQYF.

The V gene is TRBV27, the J gene TRBJ2-1; D unresolved. The CDR3 contains 11 residues. Trimming stripped 5 bases from V and 6 bases from J, with 5 bases between. Germline V lookup: CDR1 MNHEY, CDR2 SMNVEV (reference sequence). The CDR3 DNA follows: TGTGCCAGCAGTCCCGGCAATGAGCAGTTCTTC. This translates into CASSPGNEQFF.

This clone was observed a few times. The V call is TRBV6-5, the J call TRBJ1-1, with D perhaps TRBD1 (6 bases). The ends were cut back, 6 bases at V and 1 base at J, with 9 bases in the middle. The CDR3 has 13 residues. CDR1 is MNHEY, CDR2 SVGAGI, per germline. The CDR3 DNA sequence: TGTGCCAGCAGGGTACAGGGGAACACTGAAGCTTTCTTT. It translates to CASRVQGNTEAFF.

The CDR3 DNA reads as TGTGCCAGCAGCTTATATACTAGCGGGACTAGTACCTCCTACGAGCAGTACTTC. Residues: CASSLYTSGTSTSYEQYF. The chain is built from TRBV7-9 and TRBJ2-5, with 10 bases aligning to TRBD2. With the DNA end fitting TRBJ2-7 better, the J assignment may be wrong. Per the germline V gene, CDR1 is SEHNR and CDR2 is FQNEAQ (reference sequence). The CDR3 loop spans 18 amino acids.

For this clone: The junction shows a germline mismatch at one end, possibly a read error. Distinct nucleotide sequences in the sample also encode this CDR3. The chain employs TRBV7-9 and TRBJ2-2; 7 bases are a match to TRBD1. The CDR3 is 14 residues long. Germline V lookup: CDR1 SEHNR, CDR2 FQNEAQ (reference sequence). The CDR3 DNA follows: TGTGCTAGCAGCCCACAGGGGCCCACCGGGGAGCTGTTTTTT. It codes for CASSPQGPTGELFF.

The chain employs TRBV6-5 and TRBJ1-2; D uncertain. The CDR3 sequence is 14 residues long. V was trimmed by 2 bases and J by 1 base, leaving 8 bases between them. In germline, CDR1 is MNHEY, CDR2 SVGAGI. The CDR3 is CASSYPGFNYGYTF. CDR3 in DNA: TGTGCCAGCAGTTACCCGGGCTTTAACTATGGCTACACCTTC.

The CDR3 reads CASSLFGRGRTDTQYF. CDR3 DNA: TGTGCCAGCAGCTTATTTGGGCGGGGGAGAACAGATACGCAGTATTTT. The chain has TRBV7-3 and TRBJ2-3; 7 bases map to TRBD2. CDR1 is SGHTA and CDR2 is FQGTGA in the germline V gene. This CDR3 region has 16 residues. The V gene end was trimmed by 2 bases and the J gene end by 3 bases; junction bases not matched to a gene: 8.

The chain couples TRBV11-2 to TRBJ2-7; the D gene is possibly TRBD1 (6 bases). CDR3 length equals 15 residues. V was clipped by 1 base and J by 3 bases, with 13 bases between them. CDR1 and CDR2 (germline): SGHAT, FQNNGV. CDR3 loop: CASSLVQGSYYEQYF. CDR3 in DNA: TGTGCCAGCAGCTTAGTACAGGGATCCTACTACGAGCAGTACTTC. Supplemented by reference TRBV11-2 and TRBJ2-7, the full variable domain reads EAGVAQSPRYKIIEKRQSVAFWCNPISGHATLYWYQQILGQGPKLLIQFQNNGVVDDSQLPKDRFSAERLKGVDSTLKIQPAKLEDSAVYLCASSLVQGSYYEQYFGPGTRLTVT.

This chain joins TRBV28 and TRBJ2-7; tentatively, D is TRBD2 (5 bases). CDR1 is MDHEN, CDR2 SYDVKM, per germline. There are 15 residues in the CDR3. V was shortened by 3 bases and J by 2 bases, with 14 bases between the two germline ends. CDR3 coding DNA: TGTGCCAGCAGTTTTCTGACTACTGGGGCCTACGAGCAGTACTTC. The encoded protein is CASSFLTTGAYEQYF.

The chain combines TRBV5-6 with TRBJ2-5, with D hard to call. Looked up from germline, CDR1 is SGHDT and CDR2 is YYEEEE. The CDR3 spans 14 residues. V was clipped by 1 base and J by 3 bases, with 10 bases between them. The DNA of the CDR3 is TGTGCCAGCAGCTTGTTTACGGCCAAAGAGACCCAGTACTTC. It translates to CASSLFTAKETQYF.

This clone appeared a few times. The chain recombines TRBV5-1 with TRBJ2-7; the match to TRBD1 covers 10 bases. The CDR3 is 17 residues long. The J segment lost 3 bases and the V segment lost 4 bases, leaving 13 bases of the junction unmatched. CDR1 and CDR2 from the germline V gene are SGHRS and YFSETQ. The DNA for the CDR3 is TGCGCCAGCAGCACAGGGAGCGGGACAGGGGAGGGCTACGAGCAGTACTTC. Protein sequence: CASSTGSGTGEGYEQYF.

This clone was counted once. The gene calls are TRBV10-3 and TRBJ2-1; D ambiguous. The germline gives CDR1 ENHRY, CDR2 SYGVKD. V lost 4 bases, J lost 5 bases, and 6 bases lay in between. The CDR3 totals 12 residues. The CDR3, as DNA: TGTGCCATCAGTGGGGCAGACAATGAGCAGTTCTTC. Encoded protein: CAISGADNEQFF.

The chain joins TRBV5-1 to TRBJ2-1, with unresolved D. The CDR3 length is 12 residues. The V gene's germline CDR1 is SGHRS and CDR2 YFSETQ. Trimming stripped 3 bases from V and 5 bases from J, with 6 bases between. CDR3 DNA: TGCGCCAGCAGCTCTTTTCACAATGAGCAGTTCTTC. It codes for CASSSFHNEQFF.

CDR3 sequence reads: CASSQQGNSPYEQYF. As DNA, the CDR3 is TGTGCCAGCAGCCAGCAGGGGAACAGCCCCTACGAGCAGTACTTC. The V gene is TRBV11-3, the J gene TRBJ2-7, with D maybe TRBD1 (6 bases). The CDR3 covers 15 residues. V was pared by 5 bases and J by 2 bases, with 16 bases between. Germline CDR1 SGHNT, CDR2 YENEEA. Supplemented by reference TRBV11-3 and TRBJ2-7, the full variable domain reads EAGVVQSPRYKIIEKKQPVAFWCNPISGHNTLYWYLQNLGQGPELLIRYENEEAVDDSQLPKDRFSAERLKGVDSTLKIQPAELGDSAVYLCASSQQGNSPYEQYFGPGTRLTVT.

The chain carries TRBV7-2 and TRBJ2-2, with unresolved D. The CDR3 length is 13 residues. CDR1 is SGHTA, CDR2 FQGNSA, per germline. Trimming shortened V by 3 bases and J by 3 bases, and 5 bases separated the two germline ends. This CDR3 reads CASSFSYTGELFF. In nucleotides, the CDR3 is TGTGCCAGCAGCTTCTCCTACACCGGGGAGCTGTTTTTT.

This clone is a singleton in its sample. The genes are TRBV10-3 and TRBJ2-7; 12 nucleotides match TRBD2. V lost 11 bases, J lost 0 bases, and 5 bases stayed unmatched. Germline lookup yields CDR1 ENHRY and CDR2 SYGVKD. The CDR3 covers 14 residues. For the CDR3, the DNA is TGTGCCTCCAAGACTAGCGGGAGCTCCTACGAGCAGTACTTC. The encoded protein is CASKTSGSSYEQYF.

This chain joins TRBV7-9 and TRBJ1-4; 9 nucleotides line up with TRBD1. Trimming took 1 base from V and 0 from J; bases not matched to a gene: 3. The CDR3 spans 17 residues. The V gene's germline CDR1 is SEHNR and CDR2 FQNEAQ (reference sequence). CDR3 in amino acids: CASSLVGQGATNEKLFF. The DNA for the CDR3 is TGTGCCAGCAGCTTAGTGGGACAGGGCGCAACTAATGAAAAACTGTTTTTT.

The chain combines TRBV28 with TRBJ2-3, with D hard to call. Germline values: CDR1 MDHEN, CDR2 SYDVKM. V was trimmed by 6 bases and J by 0 bases, leaving 13 bases between them. The CDR3 contains 15 residues. CDR3 protein: CASSIPGRSTDTQYF. In DNA form, the CDR3 reads TGTGCCAGCAGCATACCCGGACGGAGCACAGATACGCAGTATTTT.

The chain couples TRBV7-6 to TRBJ2-2; D is undetermined. Germline V CDR1 and CDR2: SGHVS, FNYEAQ. The CDR3 loop spans 16 amino acids. V gave up 5 bases and J gave up 4 bases, with 17 bases separating them. In nucleotides, the CDR3 is TGTGCCAGCAGCCCTATCCCCCTAACGGTCACCGGGGAGCTGTTTTTT. It yields the protein CASSPIPLTVTGELFF. The full variable domain, rest sourced from reference TRBV7-6 and TRBJ2-2, is GAGVSQSPRYKVTKRGQDVALRCDPISGHVSLYWYRQALGQGPEFLTYFNYEAQQDKSGLPNDRFSAERPEGSISTLTIQRTEQRDSAMYRCASSPIPLTVTGELFFGEGSRLTVL.

CDR3: CASSRDPVNEQFF. CDR3 nucleotides: TGTGCCAGCAGCCGGGACCCCGTGAATGAGCAGTTCTTC. The chain carries TRBV11-3 and TRBJ2-1; D is tentatively TRBD1 or TRBD2 (5 bases each). CDR1 and CDR2 from the germline V gene are SGHNT and YENEEA. CDR3 length equals 13 residues. V lost 5 bases to trimming and J lost 7 bases, with 12 bases between them.